Included here is one TCR beta chain sequence, with context. Its antigen is unknown. Extracted total RNA amounted to at least 6 micrograms for each sample. This entry belongs to a study of blood T cells in healthy people across ages. General study findings and limits: Conclusively comparing naive with antigen-experienced cells was impossible with unsorted PBMCs. A greater number of naive CD4+ cells and higher diversity distinguished long-lived donors from aged donors.

CDR3 length: 14 residues. Germline V gene lookup returns CDR1 DFQATT and CDR2 SNEGSKA (reference sequence). V gave up 7 bases and J gave up 9 bases, with 25 bases separating them. PCR was performed a second time for about 6 to 12 cycles using a sample-barcoded 5' primer and a J-beta primer mix. The study obtained at least 2.5 million CDR3-containing paired-end reads from every sample. TCRdb processed the 5' RACE reads anew with MiXCR; each CDR3 protein has one entry. The sample includes about 1.6 million distinct CDR3 sequences, roughly a third of them seen just once. This TCR was recovered from a woman in her 30s in good health. The sequenced sample was blood. The V call is TRBV20-1, the J call TRBJ2-7; a weak D match, TRBD2 (5 bases). The CDR3 coding sequence is TGCAGTGTAGCGCAGGTTAGCCTTCACAGCGGGCAGTACTTC. Translating gives CSVAQVSLHSGQYF.